A selection of T cell receptor beta chains follows, all from one sample in a study of blood T cell repertoires in COVID-19. TCRdb's table, derived via immunoSEQ multiplex PCR, lists solely in-frame clones and lacks some. The sample has a few hundred thousand clones, around 84% seen once. Sequencing was done on a sample of peripheral blood. These receptors were obtained from a woman in her forties who had recovered from COVID-19. Both conserved end residues are part of each CDR3. The order of the fields is CDR3 length, J gene, V gene, clone size, D gene, CDR3 protein, CDR3 DNA. D genes are given only for firm matches. Size is stated for part of the rows, as once, few or many counts, or as a class when the clone is expanded.

>15|TRBJ1-2|TRBV7-9|-|TRBD1
CASSSWDRANYGYTF
TGTGCCAGCAGCTCGTGGGACAGGGCGAACTATGGCTACACCTTC
>13|TRBJ2-5|TRBV7-7|-|-
CASSLGAQETQYF
TGTGCTAGCAGCTTAGGTGCGCAAGAGACCCAGTACTTC
>13|TRBJ2-1|TRBV3-1/TRBV3-2|-|-
CASSQMMANEQFF
TGTGCCAGCAGCCAAATGATGGCCAATGAGCAGTTCTTC
>14|TRBJ1-1|TRBV29-1|few|TRBD1
CSVPRQGPNTEAFF
TGCAGCGTGCCGCGACAGGGGCCGAACACTGAAGCTTTCTTT
>13|TRBJ1-1|TRBV27|-|TRBD1
CASRVTGGSEAFF
TGTGCCAGCAGGGTCACAGGGGGCTCTGAAGCTTTCTTT
>13|TRBJ1-1|TRBV13|-|-
CASSLGLQGAAFF
TGTGCCAGCAGCTTAGGCCTGCAGGGTGCAGCTTTCTTT
>14|TRBJ1-1|TRBV11-2|-|-
CASSFNSLNTEAFF
TGTGCCAGCAGCTTTAACTCCCTGAACACTGAAGCTTTCTTT
>13|TRBJ1-1|TRBV5-6|-|-
CASSLGQYDEAFF
TGTGCCAGCAGCTTAGGACAGTATGATGAAGCTTTCTTT
>14|TRBJ1-2|TRBV3-1/TRBV3-2|-|-
CASSQDNTGRGYTF
TGTGCCAGCAGCCAAGATAACACAGGGAGAGGCTACACCTTC
>14|TRBJ1-1|TRBV11-3|-|-
CASSPGGARTEAFF
TGTGCCAGCAGCCCCGGGGGGGCGCGCACTGAAGCTTTCTTT
>14|TRBJ2-5|TRBV10-2|-|-
CASGGGTAAETQYF
TGCGCCAGCGGGGGCGGGACAGCTGCTGAGACCCAGTACTTC
>18|TRBJ2-1|TRBV19|-|TRBD1
CASSKPGQGDLAYNEQFF
TGTGCCAGTAGTAAACCGGGACAGGGGGATTTGGCCTACAATGAGCAGTTCTTC
>15|TRBJ1-5|TRBV5-4|-|-
CASSLGGDNNQPQHF
TGTGCCAGCAGCTTGGGAGGCGATAACAATCAGCCCCAGCATTTT
>14|TRBJ1-5|TRBV30|-|-
CAWSGQGRRQPQHF
TGTGCCTGGAGTGGGCAGGGCAGGCGACAGCCCCAGCATTTT
>14|TRBJ1-6|TRBV2|-|TRBD1
CASSPGQTNSPLHF
TGTGCCAGCAGTCCGGGACAGACTAATTCACCCCTCCACTTT
>13|TRBJ2-5|TRBV19|-|-
CASSISGAETQYF
TGTGCCAGTAGTATCTCAGGCGCCGAGACCCAGTACTTC
>17|TRBJ2-3|TRBV28|-|TRBD2
CASSASSGGPGGDTQYF
TGTGCCAGCAGTGCCTCTAGCGGGGGGCCTGGTGGAGATACGCAGTATTTT
>13|TRBJ2-7|TRBV6-5|-|TRBD2
CASNKAGGNEQYF
TGTGCCAGCAACAAAGCGGGGGGAAACGAGCAGTACTTC
>14|TRBJ1-2|TRBV9|once|TRBD1
CASSPTTGSWGYTF
TGTGCCAGCAGCCCGACGACAGGGTCATGGGGCTACACCTTC
>13|TRBJ1-5|TRBV2|-|-
CASSGDSNQPQHF
TGTGCCAGCAGTGGAGATAGCAATCAGCCCCAGCATTTT
>13|TRBJ1-1|TRBV29-1|-|TRBD1
CSLDRQGAFEAFF
TGCAGCTTAGATCGGCAGGGGGCCTTTGAAGCTTTCTTT
>15|TRBJ2-7|TRBV27|once|TRBD1
CASSRQGSSGYEQYF
TGTGCCAGCAGCCGACAGGGGTCAAGCGGTTACGAGCAGTACTTC
>13|TRBJ1-1|TRBV10-3|-|-
CAISGRKTGEAFF
TGTGCCATCAGTGGTCGGAAGACGGGGGAAGCTTTCTTT
>17|TRBJ1-6|TRBV3-1/TRBV3-2|once|TRBD1
CASSQERDRAYNSPLHF
TGTGCCAGCAGCCAAGAAAGGGACAGGGCCTATAATTCACCCCTCCACTTT
>14|TRBJ1-3|TRBV10-3|-|-
CAISALLSGNTIYF
TGTGCCATCAGTGCGCTACTCTCTGGAAACACCATATATTTT
>12|TRBJ1-1|TRBV19|-|-
CASRGGGQEAFF
TGTGCCAGCAGAGGGGGGGGCCAGGAGGCTTTCTTT
>17|TRBJ1-5|TRBV4-2|-|-
CASSQEQGIDGNQPQHF
TGTGCCAGCAGCCAAGAACAGGGAATCGATGGCAATCAGCCCCAGCATTTT
>17|TRBJ2-3|TRBV7-2|-|TRBD2
CASSLDYSGGATDTQYF
TGTGCCAGCAGCTTGGACTATAGCGGGGGGGCGACAGATACGCAGTATTTT
>16|TRBJ2-3|TRBV6-5|-|TRBD1
CASSYAGTGLPDTQYF
TGTGCCAGCAGTTACGCCGGGACAGGGTTGCCAGATACGCAGTATTTT
>15|TRBJ2-5|TRBV7-2|-|-
CASTYLLGSQETQYF
TGTGCCAGCACCTACCTCTTAGGGAGCCAAGAGACCCAGTACTTC
>18|TRBJ1-2|TRBV5-1|-|-
CASSLEENKGGGNYGYTF
TGCGCCAGCAGCTTGGAGGAAAATAAGGGCGGGGGGAACTATGGCTACACCTTC
>16|TRBJ2-2|TRBV7-2|-|TRBD2
CASSFSGGGNTGELFF
TGTGCCAGCAGCTTCAGCGGGGGAGGGAACACCGGGGAGCTGTTTTTT
>14|TRBJ2-7|TRBV4-3|-|TRBD2
CASSQELAGYEQYF
TGCGCCAGCAGCCAAGAACTAGCGGGGTACGAGCAGTACTTC
>15|TRBJ1-6|TRBV6-5|-|-
CASSYSASGNSPLHF
TGTGCCAGCAGTTACTCGGCCTCGGGAAATTCACCCCTCCACTTT
>14|TRBJ1-5|TRBV15|few|-
CATSTEYSNQPQHF
TGTGCCACCAGCACTGAGTATAGCAATCAGCCCCAGCATTTT
>13|TRBJ1-3|TRBV11-2|-|-
CASSTTPGNTIYF
TGTGCCAGCAGCACGACACCAGGAAACACCATATATTTT
>13|TRBJ1-2|TRBV25-1|-|-
CASSQWAGYGYTF
TGTGCCAGCAGTCAGTGGGCAGGGTATGGCTACACCTTC
>13|TRBJ2-7|TRBV18|once|-
CASSNSMGAEQYF
TGTGCCAGCTCCAACAGCATGGGGGCCGAGCAGTACTTC
>16|TRBJ1-2|TRBV19|-|-
CASSIVRTGLTAGYTF
TGTGCCAGTAGTATCGTCAGGACCGGCCTGACAGCTGGCTACACCTTC
>14|TRBJ1-1|TRBV4-3|-|-
CASSQDRTYQGAFF
TGCGCCAGCAGCCAAGACAGGACCTATCAGGGAGCTTTCTTT
>15|TRBJ2-7|TRBV7-2|once|-
CASSLASSLAYEQYF
TGTGCCAGCAGCTTAGCATCTAGCTTAGCCTACGAGCAGTACTTC
>16|TRBJ1-4|TRBV4-3|-|TRBD1
CASSQDPTGTDEKLFF
TGCGCCAGCAGCCAAGACCCGACAGGGACGGATGAAAAACTGTTTTTT
>14|TRBJ2-7|TRBV6-5|-|TRBD1
CASSTGTGLYEQYF
TGTGCCAGCAGTACCGGGACAGGGCTTTACGAGCAGTACTTC
>13|TRBJ1-1|TRBV15|-|-
CATSREHRGIAFF
TGTGCCACCAGCAGGGAACATAGGGGAATAGCTTTCTTT
>20|TRBJ2-7|TRBV3-1/TRBV3-2|-|TRBD2
CASSQDAGTSGFCWAYEQYF
TGTGCCAGCAGCCAAGATGCCGGGACTAGCGGGTTTTGCTGGGCCTACGAGCAGTACTTC
>14|TRBJ2-7|TRBV5-1|-|TRBD2
CASSSGLAGYEQYF
TGCGCCAGCAGCAGCGGACTAGCTGGATACGAGCAGTACTTC
>12|TRBJ2-7|TRBV24-1|-|-
CATRSSGDEQYF
TGTGCCACCAGATCCTCGGGGGACGAGCAGTACTTC
>14|TRBJ1-6|TRBV27|-|-
CASSSGLPNSPLHF
TGTGCCAGCAGTTCTGGACTCCCTAATTCACCCCTCCACTTT
>16|TRBJ1-2|TRBV7-8|-|TRBD1
CASSLRDRGFSGSYTF
TGTGCCAGCAGCTTACGGGACAGGGGTTTTTCTGGGAGCTACACCTTC
>16|TRBJ2-1|TRBV18|-|TRBD1
CASSPLGQGGSNEQFF
TGTGCCAGCTCACCCCTGGGACAGGGCGGATCCAATGAGCAGTTCTTC